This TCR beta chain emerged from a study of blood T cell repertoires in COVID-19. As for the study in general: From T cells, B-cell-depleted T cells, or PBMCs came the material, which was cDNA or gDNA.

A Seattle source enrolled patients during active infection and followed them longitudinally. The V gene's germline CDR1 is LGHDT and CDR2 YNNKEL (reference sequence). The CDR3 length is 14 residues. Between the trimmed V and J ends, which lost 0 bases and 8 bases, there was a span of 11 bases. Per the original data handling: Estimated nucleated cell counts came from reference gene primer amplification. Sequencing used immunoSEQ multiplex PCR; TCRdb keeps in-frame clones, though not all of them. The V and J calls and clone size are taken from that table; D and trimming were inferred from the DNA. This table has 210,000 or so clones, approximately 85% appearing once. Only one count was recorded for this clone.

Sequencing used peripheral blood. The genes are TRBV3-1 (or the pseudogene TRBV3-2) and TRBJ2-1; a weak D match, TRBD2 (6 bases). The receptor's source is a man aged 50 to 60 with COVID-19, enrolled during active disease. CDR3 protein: CASSQDAGFDEQFF. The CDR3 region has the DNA TGTGCCAGCAGCCAAGACGCGGGGTTCGATGAGCAGTTCTTC.